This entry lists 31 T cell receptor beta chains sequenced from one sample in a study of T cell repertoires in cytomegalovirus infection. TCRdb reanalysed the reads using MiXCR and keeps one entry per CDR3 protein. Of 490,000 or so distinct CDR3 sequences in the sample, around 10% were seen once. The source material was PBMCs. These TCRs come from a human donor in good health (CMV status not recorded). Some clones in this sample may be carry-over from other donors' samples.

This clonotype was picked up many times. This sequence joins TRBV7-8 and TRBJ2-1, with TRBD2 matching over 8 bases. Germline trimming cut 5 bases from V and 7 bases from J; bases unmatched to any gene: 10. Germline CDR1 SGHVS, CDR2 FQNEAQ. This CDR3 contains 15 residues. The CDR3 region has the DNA TGTGCCAGCAGCGCGGGGCGGGAGGAATGGAATGAGCAGTTCTTC. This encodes CASSAGREEWNEQFF.

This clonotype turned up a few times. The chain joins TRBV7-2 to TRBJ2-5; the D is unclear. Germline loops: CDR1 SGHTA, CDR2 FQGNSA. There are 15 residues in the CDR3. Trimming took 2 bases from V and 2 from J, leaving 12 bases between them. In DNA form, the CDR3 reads TGTGCCAGCAGCTTACTACTTGGGTCACAAGAGACCCAGTACTTC. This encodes CASSLLLGSQETQYF.

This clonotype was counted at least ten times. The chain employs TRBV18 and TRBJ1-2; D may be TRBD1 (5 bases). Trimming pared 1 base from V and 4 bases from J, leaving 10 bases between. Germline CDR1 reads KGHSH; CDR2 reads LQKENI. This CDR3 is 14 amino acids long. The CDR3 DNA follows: TGTGCCAGCTCACCACGCAGGGAGATCTATGGCTACACCTTC. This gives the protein CASSPRREIYGYTF.

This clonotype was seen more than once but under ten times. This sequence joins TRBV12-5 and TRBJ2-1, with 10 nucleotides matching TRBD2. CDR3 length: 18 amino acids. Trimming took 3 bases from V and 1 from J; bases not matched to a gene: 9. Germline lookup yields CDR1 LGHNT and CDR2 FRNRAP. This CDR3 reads CASGFHLAGVGSYNEQFF. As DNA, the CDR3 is TGTGCTAGTGGTTTTCACCTAGCGGGAGTTGGGTCCTACAATGAGCAGTTCTTC.

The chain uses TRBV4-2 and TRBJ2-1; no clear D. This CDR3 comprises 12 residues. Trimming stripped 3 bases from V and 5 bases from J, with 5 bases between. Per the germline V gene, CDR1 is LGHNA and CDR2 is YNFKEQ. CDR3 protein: CASSHPHNEQFF. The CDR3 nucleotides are TGTGCCAGCAGCCATCCTCACAATGAGCAGTTCTTC.

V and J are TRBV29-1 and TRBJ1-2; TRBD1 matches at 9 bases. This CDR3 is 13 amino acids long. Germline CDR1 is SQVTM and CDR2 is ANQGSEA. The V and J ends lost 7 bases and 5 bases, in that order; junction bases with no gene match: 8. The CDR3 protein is CSGVTGTGYGYTF. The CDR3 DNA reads TGCAGCGGGGTGACCGGGACAGGGTATGGCTACACCTTC.

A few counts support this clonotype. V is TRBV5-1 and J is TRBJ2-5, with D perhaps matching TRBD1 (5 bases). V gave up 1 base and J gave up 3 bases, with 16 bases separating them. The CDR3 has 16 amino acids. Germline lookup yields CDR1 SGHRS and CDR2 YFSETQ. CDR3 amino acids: CASSLNPSQGEETQYF. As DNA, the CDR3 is TGCGCCAGCAGCTTGAATCCAAGTCAGGGCGAAGAGACCCAGTACTTC.

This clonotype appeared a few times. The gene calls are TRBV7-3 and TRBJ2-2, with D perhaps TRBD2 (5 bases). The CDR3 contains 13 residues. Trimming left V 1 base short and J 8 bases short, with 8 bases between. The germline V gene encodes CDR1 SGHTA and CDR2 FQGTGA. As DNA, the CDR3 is TGTGCCAGCAGCTTAAACCGGAGGGGGGAGCTGTTTTTT. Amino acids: CASSLNRRGELFF.

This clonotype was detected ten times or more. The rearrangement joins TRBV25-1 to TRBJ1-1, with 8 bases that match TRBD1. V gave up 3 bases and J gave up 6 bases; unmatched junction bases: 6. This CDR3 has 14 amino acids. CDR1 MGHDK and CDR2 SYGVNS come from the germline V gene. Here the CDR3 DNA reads TGTGCCAGCAGTGAGACAGGGGTTTATGCTGAAGCTTTCTTT. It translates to CASSETGVYAEAFF.

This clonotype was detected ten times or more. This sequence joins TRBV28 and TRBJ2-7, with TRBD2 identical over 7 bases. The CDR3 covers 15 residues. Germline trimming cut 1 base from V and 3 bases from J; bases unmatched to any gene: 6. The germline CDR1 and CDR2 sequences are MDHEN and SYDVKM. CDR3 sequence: CASSLLGGSIYEQYF. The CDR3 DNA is TGTGCCAGCAGTTTATTAGGCGGGAGTATCTACGAGCAGTACTTC. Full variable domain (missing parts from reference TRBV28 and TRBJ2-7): DVKVTQSSRYLVKRTGEKVFLECVQDMDHENMFWYRQDPGLGLRLIYFSYDVKMKEKGDIPEGYSVSREKKERFSLILESASTNQTSMYLCASSLLGGSIYEQYFGPGTRLTVT.

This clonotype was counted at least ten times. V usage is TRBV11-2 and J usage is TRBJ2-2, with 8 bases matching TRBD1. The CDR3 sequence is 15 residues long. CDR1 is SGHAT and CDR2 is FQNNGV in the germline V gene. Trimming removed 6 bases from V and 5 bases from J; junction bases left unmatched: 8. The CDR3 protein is CASRGGRGHTGELFF. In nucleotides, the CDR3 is TGTGCCAGCAGGGGGGGCAGGGGGCATACCGGGGAGCTGTTTTTT.

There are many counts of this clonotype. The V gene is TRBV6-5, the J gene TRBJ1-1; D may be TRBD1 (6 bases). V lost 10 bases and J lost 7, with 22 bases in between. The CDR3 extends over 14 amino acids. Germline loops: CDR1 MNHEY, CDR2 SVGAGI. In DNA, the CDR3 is TGTGCCACTACGGGCACAGGGAAAGTCGTTGAAGCTTTCTTT. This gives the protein CATTGTGKVVEAFF.

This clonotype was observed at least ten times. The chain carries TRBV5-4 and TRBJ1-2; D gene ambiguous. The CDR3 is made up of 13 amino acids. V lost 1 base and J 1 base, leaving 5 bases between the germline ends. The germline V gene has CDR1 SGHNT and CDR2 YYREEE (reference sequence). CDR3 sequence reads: CASSLKDNYGYTF. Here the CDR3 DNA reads TGTGCCAGCAGCTTGAAGGATAACTATGGCTACACCTTC.

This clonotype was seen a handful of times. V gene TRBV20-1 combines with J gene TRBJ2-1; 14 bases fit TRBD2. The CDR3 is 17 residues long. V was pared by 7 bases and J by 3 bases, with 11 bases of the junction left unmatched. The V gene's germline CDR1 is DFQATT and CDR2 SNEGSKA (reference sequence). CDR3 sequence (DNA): TGCAGTGTTCCGGGACTAGCGGGAGTGAGTTACTACAATGAGCAGTTCTTC. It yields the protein CSVPGLAGVSYYNEQFF.

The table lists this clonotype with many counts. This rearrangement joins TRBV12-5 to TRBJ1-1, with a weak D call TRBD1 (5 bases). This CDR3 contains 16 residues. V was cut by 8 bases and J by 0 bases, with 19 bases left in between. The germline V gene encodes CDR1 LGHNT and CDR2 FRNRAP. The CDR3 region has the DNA TGTGCTAGTTCGATTTGGGCAGGGTACATGAACACTGAAGCTTTCTTT. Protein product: CASSIWAGYMNTEAFF.

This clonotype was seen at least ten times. The CDR3, as DNA: TGCGCCAGCAGCGGGGAACGGAGGGCCAGGGAGACCCAGTACTTC. Its protein is CASSGERRARETQYF. The chain is built from TRBV5-1 and TRBJ2-5; tentative D call: TRBD2 (6 bases). Trimming took off 4 bases at V and 5 bases at J, with 18 bases between the two ends. The length of the CDR3 is 15 residues. Germline CDR1 reads SGHRS; CDR2 reads YFSETQ.

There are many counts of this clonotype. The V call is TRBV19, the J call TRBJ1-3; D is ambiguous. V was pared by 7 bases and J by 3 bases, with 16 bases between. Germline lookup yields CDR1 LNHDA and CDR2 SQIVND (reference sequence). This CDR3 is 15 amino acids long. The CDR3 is CASNPVPSGGNTIYF. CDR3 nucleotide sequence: TGTGCCAGTAATCCGGTCCCCTCAGGTGGAAACACCATATATTTT.

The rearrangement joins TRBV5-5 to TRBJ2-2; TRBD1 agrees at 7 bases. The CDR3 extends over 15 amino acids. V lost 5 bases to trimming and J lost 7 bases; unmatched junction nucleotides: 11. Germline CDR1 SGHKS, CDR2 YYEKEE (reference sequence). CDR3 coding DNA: TGTGCCAGCAGTTTCGCAGGGGGTAGTAGCGGGGAGCTGTTTTTT. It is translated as CASSFAGGSSGELFF.

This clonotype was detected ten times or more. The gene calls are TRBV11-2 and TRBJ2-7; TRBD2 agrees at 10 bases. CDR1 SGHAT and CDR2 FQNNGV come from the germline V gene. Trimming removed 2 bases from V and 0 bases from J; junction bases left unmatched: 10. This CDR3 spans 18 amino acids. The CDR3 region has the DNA TGTGCCAGCAGCTTATACATAGCGGGGGGCTATATCTCCTACGAGCAGTACTTC. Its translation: CASSLYIAGGYISYEQYF.

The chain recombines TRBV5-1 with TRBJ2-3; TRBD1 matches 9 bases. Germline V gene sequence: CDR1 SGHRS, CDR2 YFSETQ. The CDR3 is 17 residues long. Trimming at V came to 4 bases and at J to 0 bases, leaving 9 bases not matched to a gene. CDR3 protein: CASSGIPGQGSTDTQYF. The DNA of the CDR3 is TGCGCCAGCAGCGGAATCCCCGGACAGGGGAGCACAGATACGCAGTATTTT. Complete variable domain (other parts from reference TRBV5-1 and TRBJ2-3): KAGVTQTPRYLIKTRGQQVTLSCSPISGHRSVSWYQQTPGQGLQFLFEYFSETQRNKGNFPGRFSGRQFSNSRSEMNVSTLELGDSALYLCASSGIPGQGSTDTQYFGPGTRLTVL.

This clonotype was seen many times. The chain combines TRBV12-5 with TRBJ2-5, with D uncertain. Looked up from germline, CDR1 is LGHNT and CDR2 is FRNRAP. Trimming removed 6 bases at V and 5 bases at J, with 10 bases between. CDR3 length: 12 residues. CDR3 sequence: CASGLPNETQYF. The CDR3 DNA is TGTGCTAGTGGCCTACCCAACGAGACCCAGTACTTC.

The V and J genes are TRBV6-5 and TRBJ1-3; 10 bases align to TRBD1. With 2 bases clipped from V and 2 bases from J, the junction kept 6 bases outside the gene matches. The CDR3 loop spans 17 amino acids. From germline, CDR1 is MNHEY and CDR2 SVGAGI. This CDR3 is CASSYLGQGKPGNTIYF. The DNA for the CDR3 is TGTGCCAGCAGTTACCTGGGACAGGGGAAGCCTGGAAACACCATATATTTT.

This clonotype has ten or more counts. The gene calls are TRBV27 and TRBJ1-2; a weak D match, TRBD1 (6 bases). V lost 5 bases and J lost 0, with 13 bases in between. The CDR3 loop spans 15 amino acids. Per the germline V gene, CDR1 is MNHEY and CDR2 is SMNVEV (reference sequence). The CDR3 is CASSLQGGANYGYTF. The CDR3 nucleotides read TGTGCCAGCAGTCTACAGGGTGGCGCTAACTATGGCTACACCTTC.

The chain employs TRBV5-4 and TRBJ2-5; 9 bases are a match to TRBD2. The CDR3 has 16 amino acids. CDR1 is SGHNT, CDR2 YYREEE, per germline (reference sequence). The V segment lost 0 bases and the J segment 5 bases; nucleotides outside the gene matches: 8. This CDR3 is CASSLASRGGGETQYF. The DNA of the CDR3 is TGTGCCAGCAGCTTGGCTTCGCGCGGGGGGGGCGAGACCCAGTACTTC.

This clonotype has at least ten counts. CDR3 in DNA: TGTGCCAGCATCCCCGGTTATTACGGGGATACGCAGTATTTT. Its translation: CASIPGYYGDTQYF. This chain uses TRBV25-1 with TRBJ2-3, with D uncertain. The V end was cut by 7 bases, the J end by 6 bases, with 17 bases between. The CDR3 totals 14 residues. The germline CDR1 and CDR2 sequences are MGHDK and SYGVNS.

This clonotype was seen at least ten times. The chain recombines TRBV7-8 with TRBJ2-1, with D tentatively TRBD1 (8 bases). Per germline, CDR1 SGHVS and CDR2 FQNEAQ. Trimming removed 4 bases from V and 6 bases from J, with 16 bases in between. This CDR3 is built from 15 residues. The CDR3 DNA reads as TGTGCCAGCAGCTACAGGGGGGGGAGAAGCAATGAGCAGTTCTTC. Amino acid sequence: CASSYRGGRSNEQFF.

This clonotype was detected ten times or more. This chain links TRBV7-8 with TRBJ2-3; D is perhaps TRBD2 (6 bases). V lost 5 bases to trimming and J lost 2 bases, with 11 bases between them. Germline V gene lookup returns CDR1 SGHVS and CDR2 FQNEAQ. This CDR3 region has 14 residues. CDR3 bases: TGTGCCAGCAGCCGTAGCGGATACACAGATACGCAGTATTTT. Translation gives CASSRSGYTDTQYF.

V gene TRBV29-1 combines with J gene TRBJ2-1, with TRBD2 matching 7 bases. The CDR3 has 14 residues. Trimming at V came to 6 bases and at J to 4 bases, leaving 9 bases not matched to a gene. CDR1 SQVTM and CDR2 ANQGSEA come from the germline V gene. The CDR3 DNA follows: TGCAGCGTAGACGGGGCTAGCGGATACAATGAGCAGTTCTTC. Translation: CSVDGASGYNEQFF.

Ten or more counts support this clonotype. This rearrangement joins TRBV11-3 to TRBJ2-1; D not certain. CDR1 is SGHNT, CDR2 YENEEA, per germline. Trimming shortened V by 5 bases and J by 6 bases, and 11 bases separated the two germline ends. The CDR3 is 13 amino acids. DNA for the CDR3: TGTGCCAGCAGCCCCGGGTGGGCCAATGAGCAGTTCTTC. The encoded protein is CASSPGWANEQFF. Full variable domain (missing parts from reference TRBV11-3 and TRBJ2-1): EAGVVQSPRYKIIEKKQPVAFWCNPISGHNTLYWYLQNLGQGPELLIRYENEEAVDDSQLPKDRFSAERLKGVDSTLKIQPAELGDSAVYLCASSPGWANEQFFGPGTRLTVL.

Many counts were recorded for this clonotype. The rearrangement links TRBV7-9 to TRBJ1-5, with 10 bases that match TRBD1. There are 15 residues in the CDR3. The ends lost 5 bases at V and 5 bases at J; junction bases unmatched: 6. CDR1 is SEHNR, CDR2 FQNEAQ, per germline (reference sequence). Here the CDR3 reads CASSQTGTGDQPQHF. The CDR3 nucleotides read TGTGCCAGCAGCCAGACCGGGACAGGGGATCAGCCCCAGCATTTT.

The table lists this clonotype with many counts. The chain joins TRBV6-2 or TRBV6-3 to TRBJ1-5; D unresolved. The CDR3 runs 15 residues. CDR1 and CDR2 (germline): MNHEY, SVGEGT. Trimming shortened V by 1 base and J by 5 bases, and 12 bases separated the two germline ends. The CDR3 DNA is TGTGCCAGCAGTTACTGGCGGGGTAGGGATCAGCCCCAGCATTTT. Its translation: CASSYWRGRDQPQHF.